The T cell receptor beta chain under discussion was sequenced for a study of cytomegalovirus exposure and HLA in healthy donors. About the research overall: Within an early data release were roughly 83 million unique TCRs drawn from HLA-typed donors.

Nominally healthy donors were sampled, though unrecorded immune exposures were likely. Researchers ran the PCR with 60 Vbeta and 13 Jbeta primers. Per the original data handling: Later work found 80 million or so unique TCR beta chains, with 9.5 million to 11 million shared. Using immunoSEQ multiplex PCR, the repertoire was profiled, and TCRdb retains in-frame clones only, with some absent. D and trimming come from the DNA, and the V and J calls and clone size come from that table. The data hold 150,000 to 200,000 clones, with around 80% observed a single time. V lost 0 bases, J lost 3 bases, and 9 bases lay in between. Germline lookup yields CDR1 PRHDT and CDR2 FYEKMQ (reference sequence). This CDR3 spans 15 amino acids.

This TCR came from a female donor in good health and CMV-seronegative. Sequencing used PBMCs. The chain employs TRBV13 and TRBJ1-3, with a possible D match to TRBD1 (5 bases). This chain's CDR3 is CASSLGRVVGNTIYF. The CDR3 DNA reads TGTGCCAGCAGCTTAGGCAGGGTTGTTGGAAACACCATATATTTT.